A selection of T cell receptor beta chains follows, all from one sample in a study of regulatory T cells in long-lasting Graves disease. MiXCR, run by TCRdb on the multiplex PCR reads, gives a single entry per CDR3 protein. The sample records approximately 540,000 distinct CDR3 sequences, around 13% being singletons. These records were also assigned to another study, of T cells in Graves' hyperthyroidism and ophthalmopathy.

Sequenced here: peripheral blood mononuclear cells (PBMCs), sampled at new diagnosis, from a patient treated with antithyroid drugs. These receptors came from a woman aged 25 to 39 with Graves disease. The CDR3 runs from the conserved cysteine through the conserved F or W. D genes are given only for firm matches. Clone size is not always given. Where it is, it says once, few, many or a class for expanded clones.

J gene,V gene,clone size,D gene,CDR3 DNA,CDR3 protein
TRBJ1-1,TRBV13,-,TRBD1,TGTGCCAGCAGCAAAGGGGGCCTGGGCACTGAAGCTTTCTTT,CASSKGGLGTEAFF
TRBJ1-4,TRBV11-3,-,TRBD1,TGTGCCAGCAGCTTAGGAAGGGACAGTGAAAAACTGTTTTTT,CASSLGRDSEKLFF
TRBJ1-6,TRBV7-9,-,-,TGTGCCAGCAGCCAATGGAGGGGATTACCCCTCCACTTT,CASSQWRGLPLHF
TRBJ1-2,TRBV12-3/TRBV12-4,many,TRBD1,TGTGCCAGCAGCGCGGGACAGGGGCGGGAAGGCTACACCTTC,CASSAGQGREGYTF
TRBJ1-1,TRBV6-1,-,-,TGTGCCAGTCGTAGGGGGGTGAACACTGAAGCTTTCTTT,CASRRGVNTEAFF
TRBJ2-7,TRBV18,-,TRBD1,TGTGCCAGCTCACCGGGCGGACAGGGGATCTCCTACGAGCAGTACTTC,CASSPGGQGISYEQYF
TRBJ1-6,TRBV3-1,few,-,TGTGCCAGCAGCCGACGGAGGGGTATTGGGCCCCTCCACTTT,CASSRRRGIGPLHF
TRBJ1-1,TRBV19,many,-,TGTGCCAGTCTAGGGGGAAGTTACACTGAAGCTTTCTTT,CASLGGSYTEAFF
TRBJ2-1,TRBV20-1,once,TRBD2,TGCAGTGCTCTCCTCCCTAGCGGGAGACCGCACAATGAGCAGTTCTTC,CSALLPSGRPHNEQFF
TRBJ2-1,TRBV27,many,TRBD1,TGTGCCAGCAGTGGAGGACAGGGGTACAATGAGCAGTTCTTC,CASSGGQGYNEQFF
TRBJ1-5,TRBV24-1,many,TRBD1,TGTGCCACCAGTGAAACAGGGGCGTATCAGCCCCAGCATTTT,CATSETGAYQPQHF
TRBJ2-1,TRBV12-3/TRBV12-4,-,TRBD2,TGTGCCAGCAGTTTAGTGACTAGCGGGATCAATGAGCAGTTCTTC,CASSLVTSGINEQFF
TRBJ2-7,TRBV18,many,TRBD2,TGTGCCAGCTCACCCGGACTAGCGGGAGTCCTGGAGCAGTACTTC,CASSPGLAGVLEQYF
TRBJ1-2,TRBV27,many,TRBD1,TGTGCCAGCAGTTTAAGTGGTGGACAGGTTTTAGGCTATGGCTACACCTTC,CASSLSGGQVLGYGYTF
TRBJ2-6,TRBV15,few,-,TGTGCCACCAGTACCAGTGGGTTGGTGCTCGGGGCCAACGTCCTGACTTTC,CATSTSGLVLGANVLTF
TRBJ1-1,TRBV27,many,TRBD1,TGTGCCAGCAGTATACTCAGGGGGGGTAACACTGAAGCTTTCTTT,CASSILRGGNTEAFF
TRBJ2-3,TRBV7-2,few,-,TGTGCCAGCCAGGGATTCGGGACTACAGATACGCAGTATTTT,CASQGFGTTDTQYF